The 28 T cell receptor beta chains below come from one sample, sequenced in a study of CD8+CD57+ T cells in acquired aplastic anemia. Only patients with CD8+CD57+ cell expansion on flow cytometry were chosen for sequencing. TCR beta VDJ and CDR3 were profiled, and genomic DNA was the template. From the reads, TCRdb called clonotypes with MiXCR, one entry per CDR3 protein. This table holds 250,000 to 350,000 distinct CDR3 sequences, 56% found once. What was sequenced was sorted CD4+, CD8+, or CD8+CD57+ T cells (not recorded which) from PBMCs. Source of these receptors: a human donor with aplastic anemia.

The rearrangement uses TRBV6-5 and TRBJ2-1; tentative D call: TRBD2 (7 bases). Between the trimmed V and J ends, which lost 2 bases and 10 bases, there was a span of 15 bases. The CDR3 is made up of 14 amino acids. The germline CDR1 and CDR2 sequences are MNHEY and SVGAGI. The CDR3 nucleotides read TGTGCCAGCAGTTACGTGGGGGGGGCGGCGGAGCAGTTCTTC. This sequence encodes CASSYVGGAAEQFF.

This clonotype has just a few counts. The chain couples TRBV20-1 to TRBJ1-5; unclear D gene. The CDR3 is 13 residues long. Germline loops: CDR1 DFQATT, CDR2 SNEGSKA (reference sequence). V lost 0 bases and J lost 6, with 9 bases in between. For the CDR3, the DNA is TGCAGTGCTAGAGAAGGAGGGCTTCAGCCCCAGCATTTT. Protein: CSAREGGLQPQHF.

There are a few counts of this clonotype. The rearrangement uses TRBV7-8 and TRBJ2-5; D ambiguous. The length of the CDR3 is 13 residues. From germline, CDR1 is SGHVS and CDR2 FQNEAQ. The germline V and J ends were trimmed by 1 base and 5 bases, with 8 bases remaining between them. In nucleotides, the CDR3 is TGTGCCAGCAGCTTAGTTTCCGGGGAGACCCAGTACTTC. This sequence encodes CASSLVSGETQYF.

The genes are TRBV2 and TRBJ2-1; 7 bases match TRBD2. The CDR3 spans 15 residues. Germline CDR1 SNHLY, CDR2 FYNNEI. J lost 2 bases, V lost 2 bases, and 3 bases had no gene match. CDR3 sequence reads: CASSENGRTYNEQFF. CDR3 DNA sequence: TGTGCCAGCAGTGAAAACGGGAGGACCTACAATGAGCAGTTCTTC.

The J gene is TRBJ1-2, the V gene TRBV7-9, with D perhaps matching TRBD1 (6 bases). Germline V gene data show CDR1 as SEHNR and CDR2 as FQNEAQ (reference sequence). The CDR3 spans 14 residues. V was clipped by 4 bases and J by 4 bases, with 13 bases between them. CDR3 DNA sequence: TGTGCCAGCAGCTCTGGACAGAGGATCTATGGCTACACCTTC. This sequence encodes CASSSGQRIYGYTF.

This sequence joins TRBV2 and TRBJ2-7, with 9 bases fitting TRBD1. Losses at the gene ends were 5 bases for V and 2 bases for J; bases not matched to a gene: 7. There are 15 residues in the CDR3. CDR1 SNHLY and CDR2 FYNNEI come from the germline V gene. CDR3 sequence (DNA): TGTGCCAGCAGTAGAGGGACAGGGATCCCCTACGAGCAGTACTTC. It specifies CASSRGTGIPYEQYF. The whole variable domain, filled in from reference TRBV2 and TRBJ2-7, reads EPEVTQTPSHQVTQMGQEVILRCVPISNHLYFYWYRQILGQKVEFLVSFYNNEISEKSEIFDDQFSVERPDGSNFTLKIRSTKLEDSAMYFCASSRGTGIPYEQYFGPGTRLTVT.

As for this clonotype: Just one base apart from a much larger clone, this may be a read error. The CDR3 carries no conserved terminal phenylalanine or tryptophan, so it likely arises from a read error. The rearrangement uses TRBV27 and TRBJ1-2; 7 bases match TRBD1. The CDR3 sequence is 13 residues long. Germline V gene lookup returns CDR1 MNHEY and CDR2 SMNVEV (reference sequence). Trimming removed 7 bases from V and 4 bases from J; junction bases left unmatched: 6. CDR3 protein: CASKQGVGYGYTY. CDR3 nucleotides: TGTGCCAGCAAGCAGGGGGTTGGCTATGGCTACACCTAC.

This clonotype appeared many times. V and J are TRBV14 and TRBJ1-4; tentative D call: TRBD1 (5 bases). Trimming removed 4 bases from V and 11 bases from J, with 20 bases in between. The germline CDR1 and CDR2 sequences are SGHDN and FVKESK. The CDR3 is 15 amino acids. CDR3 region: CASSPRSGTSEKLFF. The CDR3 DNA reads TGTGCCAGCAGCCCCCGGTCGGGGACGTCTGAGAAACTGTTTTTT.

The rearrangement uses TRBV12-5 and TRBJ2-7; tentatively, D is TRBD2 (5 bases). Germline lookup yields CDR1 LGHNT and CDR2 FRNRAP. CDR3 length equals 11 residues. With 3 bases removed from V and 6 bases from J, the gap between germline ends came to 6 bases. CDR3 in DNA: TGTGCTAGTGGTTTTGGGAGCGAGCAGTACTTC. Amino acid sequence: CASGFGSEQYF.

The chain joins TRBV7-9 to TRBJ2-1; TRBD2 agrees at 11 bases. The CDR3 loop spans 16 amino acids. The V and J ends lost 5 bases and 1 base, in that order; junction bases with no gene match: 4. Per the germline V gene, CDR1 is SEHNR and CDR2 is FQNEAQ (reference sequence). The CDR3 DNA reads as TGTGCCAGCAGCGAACGGACTAGCGGGTCCTACAATGAGCAGTTCTTC. Its translation is CASSERTSGSYNEQFF. Using reference TRBV7-9 and TRBJ2-1 for the parts outside the CDR3, the full variable domain is DTGVSQNPRHKITKRGQNVTFRCDPISEHNRLYWYRQTLGQGPEFLTYFQNEAQLEKSRLLSDRFSAERPKGSFSTLEIQRTEQGDSAMYLCASSERTSGSYNEQFFGPGTRLTVL.

The V and J genes are TRBV20-1 and TRBJ1-6; 7 nucleotides line up with TRBD1. V was pared by 6 bases and J by 7 bases, with 6 bases of the junction left unmatched. CDR1 is DFQATT, CDR2 SNEGSKA, per germline (reference sequence). There are 13 residues in the CDR3. The chain's CDR3 is CSAHRGRNSPLHF. CDR3 DNA sequence: TGCAGTGCCCACAGGGGCCGCAATTCACCCCTCCACTTT.

The chain links TRBV7-6 to TRBJ2-7; 7 bases are a match to TRBD1. This CDR3 spans 13 amino acids. The trim removed 8 bases at V and 10 bases at J, leaving 14 bases unmatched. Per germline, CDR1 SGHVS and CDR2 FNYEAQ. The CDR3 is CASGGGQYYGQYF. The DNA of the CDR3 is TGTGCCAGCGGTGGGGGACAGTACTACGGACAGTACTTC.

This clonotype was counted many times. V usage is TRBV12-3 or TRBV12-4 and J usage is TRBJ2-7; the D is unclear. The CDR3 is 15 amino acids. V shed 3 bases and J shed 0 bases, with 12 bases lying between them. The CDR3 reads CASSLRQSLSYEQYF. The CDR3, as DNA: TGTGCCAGCAGTTTGCGACAAAGCCTCTCCTACGAGCAGTACTTC.

This clonotype was picked up a small number of times. The chain combines TRBV6-5 with TRBJ2-7; tentatively, D is TRBD1 (6 bases). Germline V CDR1 and CDR2: MNHEY, SVGAGI. Trimming cost V 5 bases and J 4 bases, with 15 bases left between them. The CDR3 has 14 amino acids. The CDR3, as DNA: TGTGCCAGCAGTCGTCCGGGACACGGTTACGAGCAGTACTTC. Protein product: CASSRPGHGYEQYF.

This clonotype was observed many times. The rearrangement uses TRBV9 and TRBJ1-3; D possibly corresponds to TRBD1 (6 bases). The CDR3 length is 15 residues. CDR1 SGDLS and CDR2 YYNGEE come from the germline V gene. Trimming cost V 0 bases and J 4 bases, with 11 bases left between them. CDR3 nucleotides: TGTGCCAGCAGCGTAGCAGGGGATAGAGGAAACACCATATATTTT. Its translation: CASSVAGDRGNTIYF.

The sample holds a few counts of this clonotype. V gene TRBV29-1 combines with J gene TRBJ1-1; D remains ambiguous. V was cut by 1 base and J by 4 bases, with 4 bases left in between. Germline CDR1 SQVTM, CDR2 ANQGSEA. The CDR3 runs 11 residues. DNA for the CDR3: TGCAGCGTTGAAGCGATCACTGAAGCTTTCTTT. It encodes CSVEAITEAFF.

The CDR3: CASSPQVGQGFDSPLHF. In DNA form, the CDR3 reads TGTGCCAGCAGCCCACAAGTGGGACAGGGGTTTGATTCACCCCTCCACTTT. The gene calls are TRBV9 and TRBJ1-6; 10 nucleotides line up with TRBD1. The J segment lost 8 bases and the V segment lost 4 bases, leaving 12 bases of the junction unmatched. The germline CDR1 and CDR2 sequences are SGDLS and YYNGEE. This CDR3 contains 17 residues.

The rearrangement links TRBV10-3 to TRBJ1-1, with D unresolved. CDR1 and CDR2 (germline): ENHRY, SYGVKD. V lost 10 bases and J 6 bases, leaving 12 bases between the germline ends. The CDR3 is 11 residues long. The CDR3 nucleotides are TGTGCCACCTGGCAAGGGCCTGAAGCTTTCTTT. Protein product: CATWQGPEAFF.

V usage is TRBV20-1 and J usage is TRBJ2-1; possible D gene TRBD2, 5 bases. V lost 5 bases and J 2 bases, leaving 13 bases between the germline ends. This CDR3 has 14 residues. Per germline, CDR1 DFQATT and CDR2 SNEGSKA (reference sequence). The CDR3 loop is CSAFGLPTYNEQFF. The CDR3 nucleotides are TGCAGTGCTTTCGGACTGCCAACCTACAATGAGCAGTTCTTC.

This clonotype was seen ten or more times. This chain links TRBV19 with TRBJ1-5; the D gene is possibly TRBD1 (5 bases). The V gene lost 7 bases and the J gene lost 4 bases, with 8 bases spanning the gap. CDR3 length: 12 amino acids. CDR1 and CDR2 from the germline V gene are LNHDA and SQIVND (reference sequence). The CDR3 sequence is CASIGGNQPQHF. The CDR3 DNA reads TGTGCCAGTATTGGGGGGAATCAGCCCCAGCATTTT.

Remarks on this clonotype: One end of the junction does not line up with germline, which may come from a read error. The rearrangement uses TRBV3-1 and TRBJ2-7, with TRBD2 matching over 8 bases. Germline CDR1 is LGHDT and CDR2 is YNNKEL (reference sequence). CDR3 length: 17 amino acids. The CDR3 bases are TGCGCCAGCAGCCCCCGGGGTACGGGGGGGCTAACCTACGAGCAGTACTTC. Its protein is CASSPRGTGGLTYEQYF.

This chain uses TRBV2 with TRBJ2-3; D unclear. CDR1 is SNHLY and CDR2 is FYNNEI in the germline V gene. CDR3 length: 13 residues. V was clipped by 0 bases and J by 10 bases, with 11 bases between them. For the CDR3, the DNA is TGTGCCAGCAGTGAAGCCTCTCCCGTGGCGCAGTATTTT. Translation gives CASSEASPVAQYF.

This clonotype was seen more than once but under ten times. This sequence joins TRBV9 and TRBJ2-3, with 7 bases fitting TRBD2. V shed 2 bases, J shed 6 bases, and the junction held 3 bases outside the gene matches. The CDR3 loop spans 13 amino acids. Per the germline V gene, CDR1 is SGDLS and CDR2 is YYNGEE. CDR3 region: CASSVGTTDTQYF. The CDR3 DNA is TGTGCCAGCAGCGTCGGGACTACTGATACGCAGTATTTT.

This clonotype turned up a few times. The chain is built from TRBV20-1 and TRBJ2-7; weak D call: TRBD1 (6 bases). V was trimmed by 4 bases and J by 4 bases, leaving 17 bases between them. The CDR3 has 14 amino acids. The germline CDR1 and CDR2 sequences are DFQATT and SNEGSKA (reference sequence). The CDR3 coding sequence is TGCAGTGCTAAAGCCCCAGGGGCAAGGTACGAGCAGTACTTC. It is translated as CSAKAPGARYEQYF.

This sequence joins TRBV7-2 and TRBJ2-7; D is uncertain. CDR1 SGHTA and CDR2 FQGNSA come from the germline V gene. The CDR3 covers 16 residues. V gave up 5 bases and J gave up 0 bases, with 17 bases separating them. The CDR3 protein is CASSQDSTRRSYEQYF. CDR3 nucleotide sequence: TGTGCCAGCAGCCAGGATTCCACGCGACGCTCCTACGAGCAGTACTTC.

In this sample, this clonotype turned up once. The chain is built from TRBV7-8 and TRBJ2-5, with D tentatively TRBD1 (5 bases). CDR3 length equals 14 residues. Germline assignment: CDR1 SGHVS and CDR2 FQNEAQ. V was pared by 5 bases and J by 4 bases, with 14 bases between. CDR3 DNA: TGTGCCAGCAGCGCAATGGTGGGGCTAGAGACCCAGTACTTC. Translating gives CASSAMVGLETQYF.

The rearrangement uses TRBV2 and TRBJ1-2, with 7 bases identical to TRBD1. Per germline, CDR1 SNHLY and CDR2 FYNNEI. The V gene end was trimmed by 0 bases and the J gene end by 7 bases; junction bases not matched to a gene: 5. The length of the CDR3 is 14 residues. The chain's CDR3 is CASSEAGGAAGYTF. The CDR3 coding sequence is TGTGCCAGCAGTGAAGCAGGGGGCGCGGCTGGCTACACCTTC.

Only a few counts were recorded for this clonotype. The chain combines TRBV7-9 with TRBJ1-4; D gene unclear. Trimming removed 1 base at V and 3 bases at J, with 9 bases between. The V gene's germline CDR1 is SEHNR and CDR2 FQNEAQ (reference sequence). The CDR3 is made up of 15 amino acids. CDR3 DNA: TGTGCCAGCAGCTTAGACAGTTCCGCTAATGAAAAACTGTTTTTT. Protein product: CASSLDSSANEKLFF.